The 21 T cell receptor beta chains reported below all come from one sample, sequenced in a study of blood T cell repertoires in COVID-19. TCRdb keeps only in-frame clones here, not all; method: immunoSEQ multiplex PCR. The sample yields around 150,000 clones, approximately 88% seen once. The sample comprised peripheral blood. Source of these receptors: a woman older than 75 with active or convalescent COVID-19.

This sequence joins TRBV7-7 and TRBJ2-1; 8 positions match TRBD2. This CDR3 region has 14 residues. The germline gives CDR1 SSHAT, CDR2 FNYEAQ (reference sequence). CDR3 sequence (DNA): TGTGCTACCTCACCAACTAGCGGAGTCGATGAGCAGTTCTTC. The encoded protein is CATSPTSGVDEQFF. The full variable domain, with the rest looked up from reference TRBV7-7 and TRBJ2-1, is GAGVSQSPRYKVTKRGQDVTLRCDPISSHATLYWYQQALGQGPEFLTYFNYEAQPDKSGLPSDRFSAERPEGSISTLTIQRTEQRDSAMYRCATSPTSGVDEQFFGPGTRLTVL.

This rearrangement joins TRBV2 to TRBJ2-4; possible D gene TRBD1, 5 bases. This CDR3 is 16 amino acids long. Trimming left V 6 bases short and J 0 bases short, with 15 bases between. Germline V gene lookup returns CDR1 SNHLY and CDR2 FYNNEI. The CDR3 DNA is TGTGCCAGCAGAGGAAAGGGGCAAGTAGCCAAAAACATTCAGTACTTC. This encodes CASRGKGQVAKNIQYF.

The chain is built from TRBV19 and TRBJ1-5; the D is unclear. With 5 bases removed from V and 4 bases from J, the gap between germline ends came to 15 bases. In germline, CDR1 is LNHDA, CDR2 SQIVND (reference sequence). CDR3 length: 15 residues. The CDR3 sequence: CASSPGGRGNQPQHF. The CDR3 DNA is TGTGCCAGTAGTCCCGGAGGGCGGGGAAATCAGCCCCAGCATTTT. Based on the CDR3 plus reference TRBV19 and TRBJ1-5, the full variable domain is DGGITQSPKYLFRKEGQNVTLSCEQNLNHDAMYWYRQDPGQGLRLIYYSQIVNDFQKGDIAEGYSVSREKKESFPLTVTSAQKNPTAFYLCASSPGGRGNQPQHFGDGTRLSIL.

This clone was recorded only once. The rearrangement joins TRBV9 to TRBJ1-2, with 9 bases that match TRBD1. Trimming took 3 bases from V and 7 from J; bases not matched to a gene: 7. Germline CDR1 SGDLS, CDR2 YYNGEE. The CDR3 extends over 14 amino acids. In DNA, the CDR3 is TGTGCCAGCAGCGGGGGGGACAGGGTCGGTGGCTACACCTTC. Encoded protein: CASSGGDRVGGYTF.

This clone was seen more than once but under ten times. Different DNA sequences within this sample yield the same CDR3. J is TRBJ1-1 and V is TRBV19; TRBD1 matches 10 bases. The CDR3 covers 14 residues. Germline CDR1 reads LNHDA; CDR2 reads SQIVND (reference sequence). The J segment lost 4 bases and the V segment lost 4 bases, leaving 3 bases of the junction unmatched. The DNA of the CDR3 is TGTGCCAGTAGTAGCCGGGACAGGGGCACTGAAGCTTTCTTT. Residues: CASSSRDRGTEAFF.

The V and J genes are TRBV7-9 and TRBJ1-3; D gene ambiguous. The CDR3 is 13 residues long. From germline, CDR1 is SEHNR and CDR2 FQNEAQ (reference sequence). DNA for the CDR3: TGTGCTATCCCCCGGGAGACTGGAAACACCATATATTTT. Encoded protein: CAIPRETGNTIYF.

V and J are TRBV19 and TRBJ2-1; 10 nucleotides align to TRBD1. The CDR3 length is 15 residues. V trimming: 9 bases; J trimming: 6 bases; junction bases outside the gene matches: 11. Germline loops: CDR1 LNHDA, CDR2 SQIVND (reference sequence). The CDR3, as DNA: TGTGCCAGCCAAGCCCAGGACAGGGGGACCAATGAGCAGTTCTTC. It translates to CASQAQDRGTNEQFF.

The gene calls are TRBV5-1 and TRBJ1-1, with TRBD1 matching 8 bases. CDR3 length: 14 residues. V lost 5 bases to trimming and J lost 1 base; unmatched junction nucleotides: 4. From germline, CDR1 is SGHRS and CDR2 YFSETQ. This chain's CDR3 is CASSRGQENTEAFF. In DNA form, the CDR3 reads TGCGCCAGCAGTCGGGGACAGGAGAACACTGAAGCTTTCTTT.

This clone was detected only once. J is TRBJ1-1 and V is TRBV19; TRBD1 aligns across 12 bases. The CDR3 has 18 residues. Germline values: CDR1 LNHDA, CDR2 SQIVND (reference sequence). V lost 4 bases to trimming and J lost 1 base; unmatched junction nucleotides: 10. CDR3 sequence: CASSTSGTGGRGNTEAFF. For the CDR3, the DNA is TGTGCCAGTAGTACCTCCGGGACAGGGGGCCGTGGGAACACTGAAGCTTTCTTT. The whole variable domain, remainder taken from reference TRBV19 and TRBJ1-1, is DGGITQSPKYLFRKEGQNVTLSCEQNLNHDAMYWYRQDPGQGLRLIYYSQIVNDFQKGDIAEGYSVSREKKESFPLTVTSAQKNPTAFYLCASSTSGTGGRGNTEAFFGQGTRLTVV.

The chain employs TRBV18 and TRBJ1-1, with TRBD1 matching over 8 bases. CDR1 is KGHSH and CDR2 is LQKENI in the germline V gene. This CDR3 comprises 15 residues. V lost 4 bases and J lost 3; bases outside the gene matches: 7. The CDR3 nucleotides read TGTGCCAGCTCACTATACAGGGGGATCGACACTGAAGCTTTCTTT. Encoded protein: CASSLYRGIDTEAFF.

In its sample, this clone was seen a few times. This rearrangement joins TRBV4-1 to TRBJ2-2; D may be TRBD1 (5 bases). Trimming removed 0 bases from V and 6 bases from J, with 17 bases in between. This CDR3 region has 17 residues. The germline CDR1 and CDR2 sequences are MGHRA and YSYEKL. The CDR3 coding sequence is TGCGCCAGCAGCCAAGATCGGTGGACAAACATCTCCGGGGAGCTGTTTTTT. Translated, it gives CASSQDRWTNISGELFF.

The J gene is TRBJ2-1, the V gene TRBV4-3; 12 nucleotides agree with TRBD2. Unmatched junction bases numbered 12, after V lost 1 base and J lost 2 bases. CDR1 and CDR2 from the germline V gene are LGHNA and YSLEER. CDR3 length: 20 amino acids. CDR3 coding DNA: TGCGCCAGCAGCCAAGGACCCCGACTAGCGGGGGACTGGCCCTACAATGAGCAGTTCTTC. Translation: CASSQGPRLAGDWPYNEQFF.

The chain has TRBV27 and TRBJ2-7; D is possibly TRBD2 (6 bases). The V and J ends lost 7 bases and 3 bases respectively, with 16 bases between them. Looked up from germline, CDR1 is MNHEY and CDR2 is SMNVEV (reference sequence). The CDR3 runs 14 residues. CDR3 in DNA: TGTGCCAGCACCCGGGGGATGGGGGTCTACGAGCAGTACTTC. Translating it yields CASTRGMGVYEQYF.

The CDR3: CASSQRGGITDTQYF. The CDR3 nucleotides are TGTGCCAGCAGCCAAAGGGGGGGTATCACAGATACGCAGTATTTT. This chain joins TRBV7-2 and TRBJ2-3, with D perhaps TRBD2 (7 bases). The germline V gene encodes CDR1 SGHTA and CDR2 FQGNSA. CDR3 length: 15 amino acids. The V gene lost 5 bases and the J gene lost 2 bases, with 14 bases spanning the gap.

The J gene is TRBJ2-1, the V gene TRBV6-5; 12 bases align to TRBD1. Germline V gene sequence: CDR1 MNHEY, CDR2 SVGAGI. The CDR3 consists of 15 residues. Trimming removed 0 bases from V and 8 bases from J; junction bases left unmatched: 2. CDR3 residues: CASSYSGQGADEQFF. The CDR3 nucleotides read TGTGCCAGCAGTTACTCGGGACAGGGGGCCGATGAGCAGTTCTTC.

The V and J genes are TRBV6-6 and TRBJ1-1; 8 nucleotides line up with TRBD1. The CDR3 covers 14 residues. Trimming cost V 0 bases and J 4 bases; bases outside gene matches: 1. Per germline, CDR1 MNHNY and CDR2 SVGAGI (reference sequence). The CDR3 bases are TGTGCCAGCAGTTACTCGACAGGGGCCACTGAAGCTTTCTTT. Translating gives CASSYSTGATEAFF.

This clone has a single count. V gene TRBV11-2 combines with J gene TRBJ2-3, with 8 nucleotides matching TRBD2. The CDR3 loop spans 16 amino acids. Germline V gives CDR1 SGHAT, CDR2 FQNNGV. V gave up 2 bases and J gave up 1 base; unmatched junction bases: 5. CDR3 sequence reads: CASSLSAGGRTDTQYF. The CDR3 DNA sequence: TGTGCCAGCAGCTTAAGCGCGGGGGGTCGCACAGATACGCAGTATTTT.

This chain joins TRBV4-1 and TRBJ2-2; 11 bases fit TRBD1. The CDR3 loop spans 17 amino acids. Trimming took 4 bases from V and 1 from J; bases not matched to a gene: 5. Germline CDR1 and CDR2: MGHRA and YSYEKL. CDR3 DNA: TGCGCCAGCAGCCGAGGACAGGGGGCTATGAACACCGGGGAGCTGTTTTTT. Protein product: CASSRGQGAMNTGELFF.

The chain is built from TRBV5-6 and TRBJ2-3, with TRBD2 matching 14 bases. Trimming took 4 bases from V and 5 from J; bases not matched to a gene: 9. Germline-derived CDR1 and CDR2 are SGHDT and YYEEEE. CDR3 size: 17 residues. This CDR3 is CASSAPGLAGELDTQYF. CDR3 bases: TGTGCCAGCAGCGCTCCGGGACTAGCGGGGGAACTAGATACGCAGTATTTT.

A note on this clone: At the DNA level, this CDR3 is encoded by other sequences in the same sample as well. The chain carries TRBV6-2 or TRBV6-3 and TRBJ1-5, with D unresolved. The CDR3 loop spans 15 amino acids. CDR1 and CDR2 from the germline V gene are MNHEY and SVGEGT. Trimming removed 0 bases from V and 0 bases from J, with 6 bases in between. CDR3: CASSYSRGSNQPQHF. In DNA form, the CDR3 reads TGTGCCAGCAGTTACTCCCGGGGTAGCAATCAGCCCCAGCATTTT.

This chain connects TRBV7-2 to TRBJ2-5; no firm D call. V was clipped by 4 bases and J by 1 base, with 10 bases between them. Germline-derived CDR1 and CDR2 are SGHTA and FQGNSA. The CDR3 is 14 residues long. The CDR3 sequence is CASSSYLSQETQYF. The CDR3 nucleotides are TGTGCCAGCAGCTCGTACCTTAGCCAAGAGACCCAGTACTTC.